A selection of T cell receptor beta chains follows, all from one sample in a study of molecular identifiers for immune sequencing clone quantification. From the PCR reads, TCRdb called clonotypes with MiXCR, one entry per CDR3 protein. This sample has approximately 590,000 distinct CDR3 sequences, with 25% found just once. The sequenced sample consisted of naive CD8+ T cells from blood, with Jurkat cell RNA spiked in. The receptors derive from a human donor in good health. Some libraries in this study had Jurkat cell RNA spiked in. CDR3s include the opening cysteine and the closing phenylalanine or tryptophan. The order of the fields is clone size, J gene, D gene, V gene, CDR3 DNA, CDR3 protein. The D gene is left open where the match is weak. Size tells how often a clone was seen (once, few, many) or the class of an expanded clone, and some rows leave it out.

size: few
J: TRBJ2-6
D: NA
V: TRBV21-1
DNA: TGTGCCAGCAGCAATAGAATCTTCCTTGCCTCTGGGGCCAACGTCCTGACTTTC
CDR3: CASSNRIFLASGANVLTF

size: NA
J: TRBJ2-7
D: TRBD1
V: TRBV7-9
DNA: TGTGCCAGCAAAGGACAGGCCGGGGACAATGAGCAGTACTTC
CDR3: CASKGQAGDNEQYF

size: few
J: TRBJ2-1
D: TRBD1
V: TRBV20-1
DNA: TGCAGTGCTAGAGTTATACTACTTTCAGGGGGAGATTACAATGAGCAGTTCTTC
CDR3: CSARVILLSGGDYNEQFF

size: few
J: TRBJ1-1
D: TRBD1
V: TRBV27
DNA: TGTGCCAGCGGTCGGACAGGGGCCCTCGGTGGGGTCGCTGAAGCTTTCTTT
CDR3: CASGRTGALGGVAEAFF

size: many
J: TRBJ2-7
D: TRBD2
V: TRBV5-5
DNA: TGTGCCAGCAGCTCTAGCGGGGGCGGACGCGGCGAGCAGTACTTC
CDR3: CASSSSGGGRGEQYF

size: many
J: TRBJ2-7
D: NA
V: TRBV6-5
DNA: TGTGCCAGCAGTCAACCTCTACCCGGGGAGGGGGCACGGTACGAGCAGTACTTC
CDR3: CASSQPLPGEGARYEQYF

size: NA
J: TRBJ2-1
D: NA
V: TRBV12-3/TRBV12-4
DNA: TGTGCCAGCACCGGGACGAGATCCTACAATGAGCAGTTCTTC
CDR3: CASTGTRSYNEQFF

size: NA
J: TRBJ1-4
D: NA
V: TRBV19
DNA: TGTGCCAGTTCCTCGGACACCCGCAGGGTTAATGAAAAACTGTTTTTT
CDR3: CASSSDTRRVNEKLFF

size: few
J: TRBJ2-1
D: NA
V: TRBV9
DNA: TGTGCCAGCAGCCTGAATGTGGGCTCCTACAATGAGCAGTTCTTC
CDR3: CASSLNVGSYNEQFF

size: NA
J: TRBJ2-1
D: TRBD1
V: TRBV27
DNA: TGTGCCAGCAGTAAGGGGGCGCCAAACTACAATGAGCAGTTCTTC
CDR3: CASSKGAPNYNEQFF

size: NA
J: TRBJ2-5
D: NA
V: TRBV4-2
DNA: TGTGCCAGCAGCCAGACCGAAACCCAAGGGGAGGAGGAAGGAGAGACACAGTACTTC
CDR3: CASSQTETQGEEEGETQYF

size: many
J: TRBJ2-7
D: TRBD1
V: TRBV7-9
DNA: TGTGCCAGCAGCCTCCCGGGACAGCGCGGGGAGCAGTACTTC
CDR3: CASSLPGQRGEQYF

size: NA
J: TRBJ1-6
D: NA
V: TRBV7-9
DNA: TGTGCCAGCAGCATCGACAGTGGAGACTATAATTCACCCCTCCACTTT
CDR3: CASSIDSGDYNSPLHF

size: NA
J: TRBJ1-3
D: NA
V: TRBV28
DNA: TGTGCCAGCAGTTTCCCTCCGGACCGTCACTCTGGAAACACCATATATTTT
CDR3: CASSFPPDRHSGNTIYF

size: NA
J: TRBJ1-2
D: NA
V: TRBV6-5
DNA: TGTGCCAGCACGGTCAGTCCTACCCCCAACTATGGCTACGCCTTC
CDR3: CASTVSPTPNYGYAF

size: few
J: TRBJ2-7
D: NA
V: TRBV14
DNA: TGTGCCAGCAGCCAATCCATCGACCCTACCTACGAGCAGTACTTC
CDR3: CASSQSIDPTYEQYF

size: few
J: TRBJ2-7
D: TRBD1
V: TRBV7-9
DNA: TGTGCCAGCAGTCATTCCGGGACAGGAGACTCCTACGAGCAGTACTTC
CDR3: CASSHSGTGDSYEQYF

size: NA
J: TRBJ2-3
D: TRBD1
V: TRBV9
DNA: TGTGCCAGCAGCATCAGGGGGCAGCCTAGCACAGATACGCAGTATTTT
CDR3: CASSIRGQPSTDTQYF

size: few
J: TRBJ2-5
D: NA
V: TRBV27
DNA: TGTGCCAGCAGTTCGCATGGTCAAGAGACCCAGTACTTC
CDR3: CASSSHGQETQYF

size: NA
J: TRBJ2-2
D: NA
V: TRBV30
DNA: TGTGCCTGGAGTATCTTCGACACCGGGGAGCTGTTTTTT
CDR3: CAWSIFDTGELFF

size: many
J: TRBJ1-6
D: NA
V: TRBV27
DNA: TGTGCCAGCAGCCCGTGGGCGAATTCACCCCTCCACTTT
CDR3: CASSPWANSPLHF

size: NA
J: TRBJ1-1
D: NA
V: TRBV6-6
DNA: NA
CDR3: CASSYVGGGTETFF

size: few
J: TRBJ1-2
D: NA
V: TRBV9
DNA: TGTGCCAGCAGCCCCAGACCGAGGGGGTATGGCTACACCTTC
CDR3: CASSPRPRGYGYTF

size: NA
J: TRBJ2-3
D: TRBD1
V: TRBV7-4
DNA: TGTGCCAGCAGCTTAGGGAAGGGGGCTCCAAGACCGAGAGATAGCACAGATACGCAGTATTTT
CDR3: CASSLGKGAPRPRDSTDTQYF

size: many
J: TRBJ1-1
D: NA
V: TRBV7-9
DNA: TGTGCCAGCAGCTTAGATGTGGACGGAGAAGCTTTCTTT
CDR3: CASSLDVDGEAFF

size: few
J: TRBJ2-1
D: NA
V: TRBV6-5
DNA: TGTGCCAGCAGTTACTCGACTACTACAAATAACTACAATGAGCAGTTCTTC
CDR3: CASSYSTTTNNYNEQFF

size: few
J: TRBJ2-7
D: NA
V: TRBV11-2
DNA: TGTGCCAGCAGCCGCCCCTCGTACGAGCAGTACTTC
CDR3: CASSRPSYEQYF